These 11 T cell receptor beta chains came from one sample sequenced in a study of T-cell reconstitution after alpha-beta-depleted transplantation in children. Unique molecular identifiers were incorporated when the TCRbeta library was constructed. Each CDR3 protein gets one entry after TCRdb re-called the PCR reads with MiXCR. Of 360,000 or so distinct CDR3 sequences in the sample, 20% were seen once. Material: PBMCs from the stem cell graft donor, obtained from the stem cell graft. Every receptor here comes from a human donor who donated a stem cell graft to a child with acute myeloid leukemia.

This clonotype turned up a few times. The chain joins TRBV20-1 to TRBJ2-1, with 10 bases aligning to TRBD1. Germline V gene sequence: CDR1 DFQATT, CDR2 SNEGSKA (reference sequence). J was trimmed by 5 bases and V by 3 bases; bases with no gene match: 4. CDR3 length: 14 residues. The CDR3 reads CSARLGQGNNEQFF. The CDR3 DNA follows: TGCAGTGCTAGGTTGGGACAGGGGAACAATGAGCAGTTCTTC.

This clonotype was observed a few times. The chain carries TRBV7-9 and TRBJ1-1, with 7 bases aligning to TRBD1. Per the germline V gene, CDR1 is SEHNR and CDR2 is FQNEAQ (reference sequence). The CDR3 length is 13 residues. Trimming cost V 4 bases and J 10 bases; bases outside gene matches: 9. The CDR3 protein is CASSSLNRGTAFF. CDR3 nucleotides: TGTGCCAGCAGCTCCTTAAACAGGGGTACAGCTTTCTTT.

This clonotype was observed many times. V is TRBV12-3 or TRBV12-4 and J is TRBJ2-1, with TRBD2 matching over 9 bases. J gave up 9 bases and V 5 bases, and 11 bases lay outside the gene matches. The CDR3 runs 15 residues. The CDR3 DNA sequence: TGTGCCAGCAGTCCTATAGCGGGAGCAAGTGGTGAGCAGTTCTTC. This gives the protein CASSPIAGASGEQFF.

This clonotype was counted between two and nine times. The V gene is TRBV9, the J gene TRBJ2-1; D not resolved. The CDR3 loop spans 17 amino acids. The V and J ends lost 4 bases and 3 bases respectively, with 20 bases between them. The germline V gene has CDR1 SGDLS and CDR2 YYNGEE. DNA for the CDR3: TGTGCCAGCAGCACAAACCCCAGGACCACACACTACAATGAGCAGTTCTTC. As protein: CASSTNPRTTHYNEQFF.

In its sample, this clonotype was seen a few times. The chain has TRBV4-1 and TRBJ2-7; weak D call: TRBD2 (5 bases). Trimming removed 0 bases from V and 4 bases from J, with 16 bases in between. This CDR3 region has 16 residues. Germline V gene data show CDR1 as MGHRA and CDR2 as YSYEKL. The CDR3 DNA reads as TGCGCCAGCAGCCAAGATTCAGGAGGTCCTCTTTACGAGCAGTACTTC. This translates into CASSQDSGGPLYEQYF.

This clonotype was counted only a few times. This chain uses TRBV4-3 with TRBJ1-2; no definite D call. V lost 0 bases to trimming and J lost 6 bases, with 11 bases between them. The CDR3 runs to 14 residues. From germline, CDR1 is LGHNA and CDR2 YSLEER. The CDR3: CASSQEAGRDGYTF. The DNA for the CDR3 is TGCGCCAGCAGCCAAGAAGCGGGCCGGGATGGCTACACCTTC.

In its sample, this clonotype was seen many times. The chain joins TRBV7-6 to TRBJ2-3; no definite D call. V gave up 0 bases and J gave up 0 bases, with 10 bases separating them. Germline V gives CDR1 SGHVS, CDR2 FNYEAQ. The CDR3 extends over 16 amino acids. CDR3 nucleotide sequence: TGTGCCAGCAGCTTAGCTGGCGGCCGTAGCACAGATACGCAGTATTTT. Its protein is CASSLAGGRSTDTQYF. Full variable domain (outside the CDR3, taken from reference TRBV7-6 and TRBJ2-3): GAGVSQSPRYKVTKRGQDVALRCDPISGHVSLYWYRQALGQGPEFLTYFNYEAQQDKSGLPNDRFSAERPEGSISTLTIQRTEQRDSAMYRCASSLAGGRSTDTQYFGPGTRLTVL.

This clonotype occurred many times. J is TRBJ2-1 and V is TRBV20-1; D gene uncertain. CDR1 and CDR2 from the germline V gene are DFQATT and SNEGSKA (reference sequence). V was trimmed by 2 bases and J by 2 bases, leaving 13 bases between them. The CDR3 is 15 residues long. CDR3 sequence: CSARLQEITYNEQFF. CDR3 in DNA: TGCAGTGCTAGATTGCAGGAAATTACCTACAATGAGCAGTTCTTC.

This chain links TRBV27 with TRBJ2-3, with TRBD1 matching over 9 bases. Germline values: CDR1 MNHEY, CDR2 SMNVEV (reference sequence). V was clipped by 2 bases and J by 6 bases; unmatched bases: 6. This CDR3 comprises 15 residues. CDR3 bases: TGTGCCAGCAGTTTAGGGGGACAGGGTTTTGATACGCAGTATTTT. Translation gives CASSLGGQGFDTQYF.

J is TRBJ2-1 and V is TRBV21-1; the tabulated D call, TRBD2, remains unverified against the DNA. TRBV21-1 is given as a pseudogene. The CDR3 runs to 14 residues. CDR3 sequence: CASNSPIWGNEQFF. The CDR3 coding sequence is TGTGCCAGTAACTCCCCGATTTGGGGCAATGAGCAGTTCTTC.

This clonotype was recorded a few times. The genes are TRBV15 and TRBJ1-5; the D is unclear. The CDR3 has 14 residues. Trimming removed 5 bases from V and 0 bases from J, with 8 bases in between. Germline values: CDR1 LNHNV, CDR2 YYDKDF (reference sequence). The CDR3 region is CATSGFGSNQPQHF. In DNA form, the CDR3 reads TGTGCCACCAGCGGGTTCGGTAGCAATCAGCCCCAGCATTTT.